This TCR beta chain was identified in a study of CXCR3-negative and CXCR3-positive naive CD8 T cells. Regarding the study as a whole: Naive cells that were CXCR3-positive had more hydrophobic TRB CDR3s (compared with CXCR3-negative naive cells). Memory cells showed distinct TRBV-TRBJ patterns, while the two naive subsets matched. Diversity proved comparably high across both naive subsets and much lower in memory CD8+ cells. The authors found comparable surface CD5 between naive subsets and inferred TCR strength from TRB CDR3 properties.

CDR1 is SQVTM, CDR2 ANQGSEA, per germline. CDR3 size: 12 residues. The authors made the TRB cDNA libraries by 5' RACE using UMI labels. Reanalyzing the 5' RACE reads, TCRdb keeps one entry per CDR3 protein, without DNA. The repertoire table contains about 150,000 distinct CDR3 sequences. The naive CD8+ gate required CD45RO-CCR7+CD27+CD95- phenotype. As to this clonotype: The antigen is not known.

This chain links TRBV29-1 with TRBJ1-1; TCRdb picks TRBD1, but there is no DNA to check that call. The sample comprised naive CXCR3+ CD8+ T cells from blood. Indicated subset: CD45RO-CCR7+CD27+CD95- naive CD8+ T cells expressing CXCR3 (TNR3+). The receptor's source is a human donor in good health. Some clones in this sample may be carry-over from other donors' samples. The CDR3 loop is CSACWQLTEAFF.